This record looks at one T cell receptor (beta chain) sequence and its context. TCRdb independently ran MiXCR on the 5' RACE reads; one entry per CDR3 protein. The repertoire includes some 150,000 distinct CDR3 sequences, 13% to 15% of them detected once, and about 26% sits in the top ten. The record originates from a study of T-cell memory formation after mild COVID-19. V lost 2 bases and J 0 bases, leaving 11 bases between the germline ends. The germline V gene has CDR1 MNHNS and CDR2 SASEGT. The CDR3 loop spans 16 amino acids. Material: PBMCs or a T cell subset sorted from them (not recorded which). The source of this sequence is an adult woman who had mild COVID-19 (a few samples of this study predate the infection). Cell type and time point are not known. This rearrangement joins TRBV6-1 to TRBJ1-5; D ambiguous. The CDR3 loop is CASSENDRYSNQPQHF. The CDR3 DNA reads as TGTGCCAGCAGTGAAAACGATAGATATAGCAATCAGCCCCAGCATTTT.